This TCR beta chain was found in a study of breast tumors, draining lymph nodes, adjacent tissues. Points from the study as a whole: The data were judged consistent with most tumor T cells coming from lymph node and expanding in tumor.

This CDR3 comprises 15 residues. Trimming took off 5 bases at V and 0 bases at J, with 12 bases between the two ends. Germline V gives CDR1 SGHNT, CDR2 YYREEE (reference sequence). As regards this clonotype: As yet, its antigen is unknown.

The lymph nodes were axillary draining lymph nodes from breast cancer patients. MiXCR, run by TCRdb on the multiplex PCR reads, gives a single entry per CDR3 protein. The repertoire has 65,000 to 80,000 distinct CDR3 sequences, roughly a fifth of them found once; the top ten carry 2% to 2.5%. The sample was axillary lymph node tissue. This TCR was recovered from a female donor with breast cancer. Some clones in this sample may be carry-over from other donors' samples. The chain employs TRBV5-4 and TRBJ1-5; no definite D call. The CDR3: CASSRNGGSNQPQHF. CDR3 nucleotides: TGTGCCAGCAGTCGGAACGGCGGTAGCAATCAGCCCCAGCATTTT.